The T cell receptor beta chain described here comes from a study of shared clonotypes between healthy human individuals. Method: immunoSEQ multiplex PCR; TCRdb's copy keeps in-frame clones and lacks some. Seen here are about 2.1 million clones, over 85% observed once, and the top ten hold about 1.6%. Germline loops: CDR1 GTSNPN, CDR2 SVGIG (reference sequence). Trimming cost V 5 bases and J 6 bases; bases outside gene matches: 6. CDR3 length: 14 amino acids. The naive CD8 fraction comprised CD45RO-negative cells positively selected for CCR7 and excluded terminally differentiated effector memory CD45RA+ cells.

This TCR was recovered from a man between 18 and 35 years old in good health. Some clones in this sample may be carry-over from other donors' samples. This sequence joins TRBV30 and TRBJ2-2; 10 bases match TRBD1. Sequences were obtained from naive CD8+ T cells from PBMCs. Here the CDR3 DNA reads TGTGCCTGGGGGACAGGGGTCTTGTCCGGGGAGCTGTTTTTT. It specifies CAWGTGVLSGELFF.